The following is a TCR beta chain sequence with its context. CDR3 length equals 16 residues. The V and J ends lost 3 bases and 6 bases, in that order; junction bases with no gene match: 6. The germline CDR1 and CDR2 sequences are MNHNS and SASEGT. Every one of the patients relapsed after autologous stem cell transplantation (brentuximab vedotin exposure was variable). The data derive from a study of PD-1 blockade in classical Hodgkin lymphoma. Repertoires were generated with immunoSEQ multiplex PCR, while TCRdb's copy carries only in-frame clones and drops some. The repertoire consists of 100,000 to 130,000 clones, with about nine tenths occurring once and the leading ten covering about 20%.

The receptor was isolated from a human donor with classical Hodgkin lymphoma. Sample: peripheral blood mononuclear cells (PBMCs), taken before the second cycle of nivolumab. The chain recombines TRBV6-1 with TRBJ2-1, with 12 bases lining up with TRBD2. CDR3 sequence reads: CASSDSLAGGFNEQFF. For the CDR3, the DNA is TGTGCCAGCAGTGATTCTCTAGCGGGAGGGTTCAATGAGCAGTTCTTC.